This record covers a single TCR beta chain. This entry comes from a study of blood T cell repertoires in COVID-19. The method was immunoSEQ multiplex PCR; TCRdb's version includes in-frame clones alone and lacks a portion of them. The sample carries more than 150,000 clones, about 86% recorded once. This CDR3 is built from 15 residues. The ends were cut back, 4 bases at V and 4 bases at J, with 15 bases in the middle. Germline V gene data show CDR1 as KGHDR and CDR2 as SFDVKD. The chain combines TRBV24-1 with TRBJ2-5; D might be TRBD1 (6 bases). The source of this sequence is a woman in her seventies with acute or convalescent COVID-19. The source material was peripheral blood. DNA for the CDR3: TGTGCCACCAGTGAACCCCGACAACAGGGAGAGACCCAGTACTTC. Amino acid sequence: CATSEPRQQGETQYF.